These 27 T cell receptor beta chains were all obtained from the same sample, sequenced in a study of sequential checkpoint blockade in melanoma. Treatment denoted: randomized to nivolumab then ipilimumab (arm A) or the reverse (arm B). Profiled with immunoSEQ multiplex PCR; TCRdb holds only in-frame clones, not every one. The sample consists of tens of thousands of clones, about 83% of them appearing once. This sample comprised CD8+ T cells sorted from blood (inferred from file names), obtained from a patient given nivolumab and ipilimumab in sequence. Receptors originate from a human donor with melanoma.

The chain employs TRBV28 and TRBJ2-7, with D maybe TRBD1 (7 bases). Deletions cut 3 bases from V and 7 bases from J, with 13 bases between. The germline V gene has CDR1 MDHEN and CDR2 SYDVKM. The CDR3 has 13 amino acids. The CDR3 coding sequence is TGTGCCAGCAGTTTCAGGGGGGTGGGGGAGCAGTACTTC. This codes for CASSFRGVGEQYF.

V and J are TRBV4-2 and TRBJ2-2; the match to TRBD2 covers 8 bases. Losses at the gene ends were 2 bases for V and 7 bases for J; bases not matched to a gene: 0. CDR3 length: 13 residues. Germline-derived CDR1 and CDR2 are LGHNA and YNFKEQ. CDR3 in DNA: TGTGCCAGCAGCCAACTAGCGGGCGGGGAGCTGTTTTTT. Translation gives CASSQLAGGELFF.

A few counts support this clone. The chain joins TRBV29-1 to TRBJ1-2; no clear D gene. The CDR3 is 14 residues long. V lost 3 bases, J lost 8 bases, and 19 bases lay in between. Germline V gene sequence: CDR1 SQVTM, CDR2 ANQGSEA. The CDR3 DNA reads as TGCAGCGTTGATAGCTCTAGCGGGCCCTTCGGCTACACCTTC. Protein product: CSVDSSSGPFGYTF.

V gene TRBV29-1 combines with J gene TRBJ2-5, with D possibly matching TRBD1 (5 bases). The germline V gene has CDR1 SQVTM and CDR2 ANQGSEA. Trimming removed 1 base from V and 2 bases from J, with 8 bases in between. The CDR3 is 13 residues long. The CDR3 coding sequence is TGCAGCGTTGAAGGACAGTTTCAAGAGACCCAGTACTTC. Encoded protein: CSVEGQFQETQYF.

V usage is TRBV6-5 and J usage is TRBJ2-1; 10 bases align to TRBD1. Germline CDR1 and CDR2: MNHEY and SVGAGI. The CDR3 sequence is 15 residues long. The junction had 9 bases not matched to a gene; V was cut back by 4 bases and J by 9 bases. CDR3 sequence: CASSSPGQGTFEQFF. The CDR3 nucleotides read TGTGCCAGCAGTTCTCCGGGACAGGGGACCTTTGAGCAGTTCTTC.

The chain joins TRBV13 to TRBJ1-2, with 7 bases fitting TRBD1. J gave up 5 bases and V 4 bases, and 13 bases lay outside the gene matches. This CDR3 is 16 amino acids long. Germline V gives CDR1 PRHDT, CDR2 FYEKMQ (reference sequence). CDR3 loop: CASSSLQGRAGYGYTF. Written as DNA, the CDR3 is TGTGCCAGCAGCTCCTTACAGGGGCGCGCGGGGTATGGCTACACCTTC.

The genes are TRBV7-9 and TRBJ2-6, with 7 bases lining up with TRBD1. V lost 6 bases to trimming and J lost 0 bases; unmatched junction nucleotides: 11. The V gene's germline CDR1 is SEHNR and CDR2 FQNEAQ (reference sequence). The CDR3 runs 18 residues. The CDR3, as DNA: TGTGCCAGCAGTTACACCGGGACAGAAGACTCTGGGGCCAACGTCCTGACTTTC. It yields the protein CASSYTGTEDSGANVLTF.

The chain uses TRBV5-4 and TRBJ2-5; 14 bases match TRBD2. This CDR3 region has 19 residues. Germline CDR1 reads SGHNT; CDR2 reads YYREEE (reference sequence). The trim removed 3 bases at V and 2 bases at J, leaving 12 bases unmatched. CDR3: CASSSPGLAGGPFQETQYF. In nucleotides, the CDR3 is TGTGCCAGCAGCTCCCCCGGACTAGCGGGAGGCCCCTTTCAAGAGACCCAGTACTTC.

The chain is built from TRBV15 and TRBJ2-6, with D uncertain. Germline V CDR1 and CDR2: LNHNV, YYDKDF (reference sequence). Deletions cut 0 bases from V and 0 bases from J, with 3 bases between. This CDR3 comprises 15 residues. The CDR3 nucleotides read TGTGCCACCAGCAGAGATCACTCTGGGGCCAACGTCCTGACTTTC. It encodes CATSRDHSGANVLTF.

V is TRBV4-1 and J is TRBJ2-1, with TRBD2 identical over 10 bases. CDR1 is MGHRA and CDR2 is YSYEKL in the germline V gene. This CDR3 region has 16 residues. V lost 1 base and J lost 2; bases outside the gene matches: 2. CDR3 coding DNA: TGCGCCAGCAGCCAAGCGGGGACTAGCGCCTACAATGAGCAGTTCTTC. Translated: CASSQAGTSAYNEQFF.

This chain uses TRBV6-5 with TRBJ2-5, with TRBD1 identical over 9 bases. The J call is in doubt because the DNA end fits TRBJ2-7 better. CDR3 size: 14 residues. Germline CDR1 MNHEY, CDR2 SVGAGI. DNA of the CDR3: TGTGCCAGCAGGACTAACAGGGGGCCCTACGAGCAGTACTTC. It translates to CASRTNRGPYEQYF.

DNA for the CDR3: TGTGCCAGCAGTTCCGGACTAGCGGGAGTGAGAGAGCAGTACTTC. It codes for CASSSGLAGVREQYF. The chain has TRBV27 and TRBJ2-5; 13 positions agree with TRBD2. CDR1 is MNHEY and CDR2 is SMNVEV in the germline V gene (reference sequence). Trimming took 4 bases from V and 11 from J; bases not matched to a gene: 10. This CDR3 comprises 15 residues.

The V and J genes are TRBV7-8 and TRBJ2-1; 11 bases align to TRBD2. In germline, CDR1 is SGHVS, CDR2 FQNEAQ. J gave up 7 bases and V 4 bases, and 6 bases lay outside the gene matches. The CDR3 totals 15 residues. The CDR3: CASSSIAGGPNEQFF. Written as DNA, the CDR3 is TGTGCCAGCAGCTCCATAGCGGGAGGGCCAAATGAGCAGTTCTTC.

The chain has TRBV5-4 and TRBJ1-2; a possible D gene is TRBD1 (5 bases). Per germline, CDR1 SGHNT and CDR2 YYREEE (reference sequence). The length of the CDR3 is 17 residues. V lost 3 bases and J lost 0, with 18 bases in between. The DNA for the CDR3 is TGTGCCAGCAGCTACTTGGTATTAGGGGCAGCTAACTATGGCTACACCTTC. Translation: CASSYLVLGAANYGYTF.

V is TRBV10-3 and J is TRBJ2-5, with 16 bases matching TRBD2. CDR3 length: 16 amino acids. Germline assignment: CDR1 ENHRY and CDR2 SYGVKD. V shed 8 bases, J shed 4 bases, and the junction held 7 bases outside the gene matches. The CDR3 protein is CAIGEGLAGGRETQYF. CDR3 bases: TGTGCCATCGGCGAGGGACTAGCGGGGGGGCGAGAGACCCAGTACTTC.

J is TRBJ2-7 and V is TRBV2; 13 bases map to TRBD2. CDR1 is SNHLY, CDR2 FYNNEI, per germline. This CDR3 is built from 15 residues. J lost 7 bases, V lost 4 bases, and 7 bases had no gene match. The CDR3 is CASSGLAGGRGEQYF. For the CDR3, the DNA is TGTGCCAGCAGTGGACTAGCGGGGGGCCGAGGGGAGCAGTACTTC.

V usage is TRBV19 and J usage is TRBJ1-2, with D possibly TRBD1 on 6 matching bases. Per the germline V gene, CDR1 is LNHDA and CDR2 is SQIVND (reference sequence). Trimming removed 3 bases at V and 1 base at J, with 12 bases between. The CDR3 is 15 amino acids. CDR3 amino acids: CASSIGQNSNYGYTF. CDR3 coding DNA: TGTGCCAGTAGTATTGGACAGAATAGTAACTATGGCTACACCTTC. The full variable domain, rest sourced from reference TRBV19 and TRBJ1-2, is DGGITQSPKYLFRKEGQNVTLSCEQNLNHDAMYWYRQDPGQGLRLIYYSQIVNDFQKGDIAEGYSVSREKKESFPLTVTSAQKNPTAFYLCASSIGQNSNYGYTFGSGTRLTVV.

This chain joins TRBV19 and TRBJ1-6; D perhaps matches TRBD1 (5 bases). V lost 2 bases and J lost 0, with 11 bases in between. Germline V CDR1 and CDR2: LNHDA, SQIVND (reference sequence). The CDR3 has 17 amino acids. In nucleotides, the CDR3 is TGTGCCAGTAGTATACAAACGGGGGACTCCTATAATTCACCCCTCCACTTT. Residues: CASSIQTGDSYNSPLHF.

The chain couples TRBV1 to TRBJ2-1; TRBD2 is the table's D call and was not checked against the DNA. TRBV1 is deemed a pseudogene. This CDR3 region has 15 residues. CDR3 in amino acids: CTSSQGTRTSNEQFF. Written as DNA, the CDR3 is TGCACCAGCAGCCAAGGGACCAGGACTAGCAATGAGCAGTTCTTC.

Written as DNA, the CDR3 is TGTGCCAGCAGTTTAGGGCAGGGGGCCCAGCCCCAGCATTTT. Protein: CASSLGQGAQPQHF. This chain uses TRBV27 with TRBJ1-5; TRBD1 matches 8 bases. The CDR3 is made up of 14 amino acids. Germline V gives CDR1 MNHEY, CDR2 SMNVEV (reference sequence). With 2 bases clipped from V and 7 bases from J, the junction kept 4 bases outside the gene matches.

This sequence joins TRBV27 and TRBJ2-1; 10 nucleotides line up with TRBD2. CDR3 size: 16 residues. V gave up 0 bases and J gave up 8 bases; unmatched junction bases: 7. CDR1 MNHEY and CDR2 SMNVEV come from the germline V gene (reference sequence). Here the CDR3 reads CASSLSPSGSGDEQFF. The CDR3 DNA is TGTGCCAGCAGTTTATCACCTAGCGGGAGTGGGGATGAGCAGTTCTTC.

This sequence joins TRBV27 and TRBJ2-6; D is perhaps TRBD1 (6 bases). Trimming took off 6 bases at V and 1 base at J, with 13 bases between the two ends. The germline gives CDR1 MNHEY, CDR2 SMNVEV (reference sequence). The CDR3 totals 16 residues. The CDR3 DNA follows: TGTGCCAGCAGAAAAACAGGGCTTTCTGGGGCCAACGTCCTGACTTTC. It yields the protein CASRKTGLSGANVLTF.

The CDR3 coding sequence is TGTGCCAGCAGCCAGGGACAGGGGGCTGGCGAGCAGTACTTC. It is translated as CASSQGQGAGEQYF. V usage is TRBV5-4 and J usage is TRBJ2-7, with 12 bases that match TRBD1. V trimming: 4 bases; J trimming: 6 bases; junction bases outside the gene matches: 5. Germline CDR1 reads SGHNT; CDR2 reads YYREEE (reference sequence). The CDR3 has 14 amino acids.

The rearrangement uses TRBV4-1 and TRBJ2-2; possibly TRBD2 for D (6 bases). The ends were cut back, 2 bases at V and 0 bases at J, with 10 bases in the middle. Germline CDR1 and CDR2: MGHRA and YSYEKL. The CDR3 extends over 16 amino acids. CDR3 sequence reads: CASSQMGLPNTGELFF. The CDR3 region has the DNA TGCGCCAGCAGCCAAATGGGACTCCCGAACACCGGGGAGCTGTTTTTT.

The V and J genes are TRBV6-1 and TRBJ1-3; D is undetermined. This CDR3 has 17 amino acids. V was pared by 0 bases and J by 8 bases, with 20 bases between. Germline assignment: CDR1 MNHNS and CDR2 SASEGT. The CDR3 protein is CASSEALGQPRGDTIYF. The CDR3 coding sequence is TGTGCCAGCAGTGAAGCGCTCGGCCAACCCCGCGGGGACACCATATATTTT.

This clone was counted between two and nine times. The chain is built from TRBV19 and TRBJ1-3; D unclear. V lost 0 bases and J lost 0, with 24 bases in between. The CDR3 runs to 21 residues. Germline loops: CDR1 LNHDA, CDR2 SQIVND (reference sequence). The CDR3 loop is CASSIDLSSGTQEISGNTIYF. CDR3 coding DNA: TGTGCCAGTAGTATAGATCTATCAAGTGGAACCCAGGAAATCTCTGGAAACACCATATATTTT.

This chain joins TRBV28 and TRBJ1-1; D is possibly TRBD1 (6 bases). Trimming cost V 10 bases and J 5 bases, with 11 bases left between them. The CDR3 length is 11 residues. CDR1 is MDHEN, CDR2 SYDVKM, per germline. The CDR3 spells CATRGGTEAFF. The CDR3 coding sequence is TGTGCCACCAGGGGAGGAACTGAAGCTTTCTTT.